This T cell receptor beta chain was sequenced during a study of T cells in Graves' hyperthyroidism and ophthalmopathy. Study results and limitations: Most expanded thyroid clonotypes above 0.001 recurred in blood. Before onset, ophthalmopathy was predicted by the model a median roughly 6.8 months earlier.

The CDR3 regions of TCR beta were amplified from RNA transcripts. TCR CDR3 regions were first amplified by RT-PCR with HTBI primers. TCRdb itself ran the multiplex PCR reads through MiXCR, one entry per CDR3 protein. In the table there are about 320,000 distinct CDR3 sequences, roughly 15% of which are singletons. Patients aged 18 to 65 had newly diagnosed hyperthyroidism lasting under 2 months. Source material for PBMCs was around 10 ml fresh peripheral blood. V dropped 2 bases and J dropped 6; count of bases not matched to a gene: 6. Germline V gives CDR1 SGHTA, CDR2 FQGNSA. The CDR3 loop spans 14 amino acids. This clonotype was counted many times. Its matching antigen is unknown.

The rearrangement joins TRBV7-2 to TRBJ1-2; the match to TRBD1 covers 7 bases. The receptor was derived from a man in his thirties or forties with Graves' hyperthyroidism. Sequenced material: blood. Here the CDR3 reads CASSLPGGKDGYTF. DNA of the CDR3: TGTGCCAGCAGCTTACCAGGGGGTAAGGATGGCTACACCTTC.